This TCR beta chain originates from a study of T cell changes during pregnancy in multiple sclerosis. Clones were sequenced by immunoSEQ multiplex PCR, and TCRdb holds only the in-frame ones, with some missing. The sample yields tens of thousands of clones, 75% to 90% seen once. This CDR3 is built from 12 residues. The trim removed 1 base at V and 4 bases at J, leaving 0 bases unmatched. CDR1 is GTSNPN and CDR2 is SVGIG in the germline V gene (reference sequence). The sequence came from a female donor in good health, enrolled as a control in a pregnancy study. Sequenced here: CD4+ T cells from peripheral blood mononuclear cells, sampled in the first trimester of pregnancy. The chain combines TRBV30 with TRBJ2-5, with 7 positions matching TRBD1. The CDR3 DNA is TGTGCCTGGAGTGGGGACAGAGAGACCCAGTACTTC. Its protein product is CAWSGDRETQYF.